This T cell receptor (beta chain) is from a study of blood T cell repertoires in COVID-19. Study details: Samples of COVID-19 (acute and convalescent) were obtained from the United States, Italy and Spain. Sources were T cells, B-cell-depleted T cells, or PBMCs; the material itself was cDNA or gDNA.

Sequenced by immunoSEQ multiplex PCR; TCRdb stores in-frame clones only, minus some. The sample gives approximately 200,000 clones, about 95% of which show up once; 0.6% to 0.9% is in the top ten. V was pared by 1 base and J by 3 bases, with 7 bases between. The germline V gene encodes CDR1 LNHDA and CDR2 SQIVND (reference sequence). The length of the CDR3 is 13 residues. This clonotype originated in a man aged 25-45 years with COVID-19, enrolled during active disease. Source material: peripheral blood. The J gene is TRBJ2-7, the V gene TRBV19; TRBD2 is a possible D gene (5 bases). This CDR3 reads CASSIARGYEQYF. CDR3 DNA sequence: TGTGCCAGTAGTATAGCCCGGGGCTACGAGCAGTACTTC.